This TCR beta chain comes out of a study of CD8+CD57+ T cells in acquired aplastic anemia. Unmatched junction bases numbered 8, after V lost 2 bases and J lost 5 bases. The length of the CDR3 is 15 residues. The germline gives CDR1 KGHDR, CDR2 SFDVKD. TCR beta VDJ and CDR3 profiling used genomic DNA as template. TCRdb processed the reads anew with MiXCR; each CDR3 protein has one entry. The repertoire includes approximately 300,000 distinct CDR3 sequences, 45% to 65% of them detected once, and around 1.2% sits in the top ten. Patients chosen for sequencing had shown CD8+CD57+ cell expansion by flow cytometry.

The sample taken for sequencing was sorted CD4+, CD8+, or CD8+CD57+ T cells (not recorded which) from PBMCs. This TCR was recovered from a human donor with aplastic anemia. This chain joins TRBV24-1 and TRBJ2-7; 7 positions match TRBD1. The CDR3 sequence is CATSDSTGHDHEQYF. The CDR3 nucleotides read TGTGCCACCAGTGATTCGACAGGGCACGACCACGAGCAGTACTTC.